This TCR beta chain derives from a study of technical replicates of blood from a handful of donors. The data were produced by immunoSEQ multiplex PCR, yet TCRdb's version contains in-frame clones alone and is incomplete. The sample lists about 66,000 clones; 88% were seen once. Per the germline V gene, CDR1 is SGHVS and CDR2 is FNYEAQ. V was pared by 5 bases and J by 1 base, with 6 bases of the junction left unmatched. This CDR3 comprises 16 residues. The TCR originated in a human donor in good health. Some clones in this sample may be carry-over from other donors' samples. Specimen: PBMCs. The rearrangement uses TRBV7-6 and TRBJ2-1, with TRBD2 matching 9 bases. CDR3 sequence (DNA): TGTGCCAGCAGCCTTAGCGGGAGAGGTTCCTACAATGAGCAGTTCTTC. As protein: CASSLSGRGSYNEQFF.